The T cell receptor beta chain under discussion was sequenced for a study of CD8+ T cells in alopecia areata. This clone was counted only a few times. The target antigen is unknown. Study results and limitations: Alphabeta T cells residing in normal skin are also sequenced in scalp samples.

cDNA serving as the sequencing template came from extracted, reverse transcribed RNA. The data were produced by immunoSEQ multiplex PCR, yet TCRdb's version contains in-frame clones alone and is incomplete. The data contain about 180,000 clones, about 63% of them singletons. Between the trimmed V and J ends, which lost 2 bases and 3 bases, there was a span of 7 bases. This CDR3 has 13 amino acids. Germline V CDR1 and CDR2: SGHTA, FQGTGA. The genes are TRBV7-3 and TRBJ2-5; D uncertain. The sequence was collected from a human donor with alopecia areata. This sample comprised CD4+ T cells sorted from blood, obtained at week 0. In DNA form, the CDR3 reads TGTGCCAGCAGCTTAGTGTCGAAAGAGACCCAGTACTTC. Protein: CASSLVSKETQYF.